Below, one TCR beta chain is given with its context. Its cognate antigen is unknown. TCRdb redid the calling of the 5' RACE reads with MiXCR, one entry per CDR3 protein. The sample contains about 540,000 distinct CDR3 sequences, about an eighth of which appear only once. The source of the sample is a study of CD8 T cells in ankylosing spondylitis. General study results and limits: Characteristic of ankylosing spondylitis blood, it appeared, was a TCR beta motif comprising fewer than 10 highly homologous variants.

Germline CDR1 and CDR2: SGHRS and YFSETQ. The length of the CDR3 is 15 residues. The J segment lost 4 bases and the V segment lost 4 bases, leaving 8 bases of the junction unmatched. The specimen was blood, either unsorted or a sorted T cell fraction (not recorded which). The TCR originated in a male donor with ankylosing spondylitis. The V call is TRBV5-1, the J call TRBJ1-5; 7 bases align to TRBD1. The CDR3 sequence: CASSPTGVGNQPQHF. CDR3 nucleotides: TGCGCCAGCAGCCCAACAGGGGTAGGGAATCAGCCCCAGCATTTT.